The 26 T cell receptor beta chains below come from one sample, sequenced in a study of radiation and T cells in renal cell carcinoma. Treatment reported: treatment-naive control, cytoreductive nephrectomy. Assay: immunoSEQ multiplex PCR; the TCRdb copy retains only in-frame clones and omits some. This table holds about 24,000 clones, roughly 60% found once. The sequenced sample was tumor tissue, obtained from a patient whose treatment was nephrectomy without radiotherapy. The receptors were sampled from a man aged 35-49 years with renal cell carcinoma.

This sequence joins TRBV29-1 and TRBJ2-7; 10 positions agree with TRBD1. The CDR3 extends over 15 amino acids. CDR1 and CDR2 from the germline V gene are SQVTM and ANQGSEA. The V and J ends lost 1 base and 7 bases, in that order; junction bases with no gene match: 10. The CDR3 loop is CSVEGSTGGMREQYF. The CDR3 bases are TGCAGCGTTGAAGGCTCGACAGGGGGCATGAGGGAGCAGTACTTC.

The rearrangement uses TRBV4-1 and TRBJ2-7; the D gene is possibly TRBD1 (6 bases). The CDR3 totals 18 residues. CDR1 and CDR2 (germline): MGHRA, YSYEKL. V lost 1 base to trimming and J lost 0 bases, with 19 bases between them. Here the CDR3 DNA reads TGCGCCAGCAGCCAAGTGAGGACAGACCCTTCAAGCTCCTACGAGCAGTACTTC. This gives the protein CASSQVRTDPSSSYEQYF.

This clone was counted between two and nine times. The V call is TRBV28, the J call TRBJ1-1, with D tentatively TRBD1 (6 bases). Germline V gene sequence: CDR1 MDHEN, CDR2 SYDVKM. The germline V and J ends were trimmed by 8 bases and 3 bases, with 10 bases remaining between them. The CDR3 has 12 residues. CDR3 region: CASGQPYTEAFF. The CDR3 DNA is TGTGCCAGCGGACAGCCATACACTGAAGCTTTCTTT.

This chain links TRBV30 with TRBJ2-1, with 11 bases that match TRBD2. V gave up 8 bases and J gave up 0 bases; unmatched junction bases: 3. The CDR3 covers 14 residues. CDR1 and CDR2 from the germline V gene are GTSNPN and SVGIG (reference sequence). CDR3 sequence reads: CAIAGGSSYNEQFF. In DNA, the CDR3 is TGTGCCATAGCGGGAGGGAGCTCCTACAATGAGCAGTTCTTC.

The chain has TRBV28 and TRBJ2-3; 9 nucleotides align to TRBD2. This CDR3 contains 15 residues. J was trimmed by 0 bases and V by 10 bases; bases with no gene match: 8. Germline lookup yields CDR1 MDHEN and CDR2 SYDVKM. The CDR3 spells CATPAGGLSTDTQYF. The CDR3 DNA sequence: TGTGCCACCCCAGCGGGGGGCCTAAGCACAGATACGCAGTATTTT.

The chain recombines TRBV10-3 with TRBJ1-6; 9 bases fit TRBD1. The CDR3 is made up of 18 amino acids. With 2 bases clipped from V and 0 bases from J, the junction kept 5 bases outside the gene matches. CDR1 ENHRY and CDR2 SYGVKD come from the germline V gene. In DNA, the CDR3 is TGTGCCATCAGTGAGGCTGGACAGGGGAGCTCCTATAATTCACCCCTCCACTTT. Its protein product is CAISEAGQGSSYNSPLHF.

The gene calls are TRBV7-9 and TRBJ2-5, with D tentatively TRBD2 (7 bases). Trimming took 1 base from V and 5 from J, leaving 14 bases between them. CDR1 is SEHNR and CDR2 is FQNEAQ in the germline V gene (reference sequence). The CDR3 runs to 15 residues. The CDR3 spells CASSLVAGARETQYF. As DNA, the CDR3 is TGTGCCAGCAGCTTAGTGGCGGGGGCACGGGAGACCCAGTACTTC.

V gene TRBV7-8 combines with J gene TRBJ1-5; D may be TRBD1 (6 bases). There are 17 residues in the CDR3. V was shortened by 1 base and J by 2 bases, with 15 bases between the two germline ends. Germline-derived CDR1 and CDR2 are SGHVS and FQNEAQ. The CDR3 coding sequence is TGTGCCAGCAGCTTAGGTGCCCACAGGGCGGGCAATCAGCCCCAGCATTTT. It yields the protein CASSLGAHRAGNQPQHF.

This clone showed up just a few times. The chain joins TRBV9 to TRBJ1-1; D is ambiguous. Trimming took off 4 bases at V and 1 base at J, with 8 bases between the two ends. The CDR3 has 13 amino acids. Germline CDR1 reads SGDLS; CDR2 reads YYNGEE. Here the CDR3 reads CASSLRQNTEAFF. As DNA, the CDR3 is TGTGCCAGCAGCTTACGACAGAACACTGAAGCTTTCTTT.

This chain uses TRBV2 with TRBJ1-1, with D unresolved. The CDR3 runs 13 residues. CDR1 SNHLY and CDR2 FYNNEI come from the germline V gene. V lost 8 bases and J lost 1, with 11 bases in between. As DNA, the CDR3 is TGTGCCAGCCGAGCCTTCCAGAACACTGAAGCTTTCTTT. Protein product: CASRAFQNTEAFF.

The genes are TRBV27 and TRBJ2-1; 7 nucleotides agree with TRBD2. Trimming at V came to 4 bases and at J to 5 bases, leaving 8 bases not matched to a gene. The germline V gene has CDR1 MNHEY and CDR2 SMNVEV (reference sequence). The CDR3 contains 15 residues. CDR3 loop: CASSSAGLGDNEQFF. DNA for the CDR3: TGTGCCAGCAGTTCAGCCGGACTAGGGGACAATGAGCAGTTCTTC.

This clone showed up just once. This chain uses TRBV19 with TRBJ1-5; 7 bases match TRBD1. Germline loops: CDR1 LNHDA, CDR2 SQIVND (reference sequence). The trim removed 11 bases at V and 4 bases at J, leaving 8 bases unmatched. The CDR3 is 13 residues long. CDR3 protein: CASRQGLNQPQHF. CDR3 DNA sequence: TGTGCCTCCCGACAGGGATTAAATCAGCCCCAGCATTTT. The full variable domain, completed using reference TRBV19 and TRBJ1-5, is DGGITQSPKYLFRKEGQNVTLSCEQNLNHDAMYWYRQDPGQGLRLIYYSQIVNDFQKGDIAEGYSVSREKKESFPLTVTSAQKNPTAFYLCASRQGLNQPQHFGDGTRLSIL.

This clone was seen once. The J gene is TRBJ2-3, the V gene TRBV5-1; 8 nucleotides line up with TRBD2. The CDR3 has 17 amino acids. After removal of 0 bases from V and 2 bases from J, the junction contained 8 bases not matched to a gene. CDR1 SGHRS and CDR2 YFSETQ come from the germline V gene. The CDR3 here is CASSLASVAGITDTQYF. CDR3 in DNA: TGCGCCAGCAGCTTGGCCTCGGTAGCGGGGATCACAGATACGCAGTATTTT.

The rearrangement links TRBV7-2 to TRBJ1-3; tentatively, D is TRBD1 (6 bases). This CDR3 is 15 amino acids long. V lost 5 bases, J lost 4 bases, and 15 bases lay in between. Germline CDR1 is SGHTA and CDR2 is FQGNSA. Here the CDR3 DNA reads TGTGCCAGCAGCCACTACCAGGGGAGCGGAAACACCATATATTTT. Translating it yields CASSHYQGSGNTIYF.

This rearrangement joins TRBV6-6 to TRBJ2-7, with 8 bases fitting TRBD2. Germline trimming cut 6 bases from V and 2 bases from J; bases unmatched to any gene: 3. The CDR3 contains 13 residues. Germline V gene sequence: CDR1 MNHNY, CDR2 SVGAGI (reference sequence). Here the CDR3 DNA reads TGTGCCAGCAGGAGTAGCGGGGCCTACGAGCAGTACTTC. It translates to CASRSSGAYEQYF.

This clone was counted a few times. The chain couples TRBV6-4 to TRBJ2-5; 12 bases are a match to TRBD2. This CDR3 spans 15 amino acids. The V gene's germline CDR1 is MRHNA and CDR2 SNTAGT. The V gene end was trimmed by 3 bases and the J gene end by 3 bases; junction bases not matched to a gene: 2. The CDR3 loop reads CASSESSGGEETQYF. The CDR3 nucleotides are TGTGCCAGCAGTGAATCTAGCGGGGGGGAAGAGACCCAGTACTTC.

This clone appeared a few times. The CDR3 reads CASSEGGAGPYGYTF. CDR3 DNA sequence: TGTGCCAGCAGTGAAGGGGGGGCGGGCCCCTATGGCTACACCTTC. The chain recombines TRBV6-1 with TRBJ1-2, with D possibly being TRBD1 (6 bases). Trimming took off 1 base at V and 4 bases at J, with 13 bases between the two ends. In germline, CDR1 is MNHNS, CDR2 SASEGT. This CDR3 comprises 15 residues.

This clone was counted ten times or more. CDR3 coding DNA: TGCGCCAGCAGCCTTTCCGGGACACCAAAGAACACCGGGGAGCTGTTTTTT. Translated, it gives CASSLSGTPKNTGELFF. The chain employs TRBV5-1 and TRBJ2-2; D may be TRBD1 (6 bases). CDR3 size: 17 residues. V was shortened by 4 bases and J by 1 base, with 17 bases between the two germline ends. Germline V lookup: CDR1 SGHRS, CDR2 YFSETQ.

This clone came up once. The chain has TRBV18 and TRBJ2-2; possibly TRBD1 or TRBD2 for D (5 bases each). The V gene lost 3 bases and the J gene lost 1 base, with 12 bases spanning the gap. The CDR3 totals 16 residues. Germline V CDR1 and CDR2: KGHSH, LQKENI. CDR3 sequence reads: CASSPLGAGNTGELFF. The CDR3 nucleotides are TGTGCCAGCTCACCCCTCGGGGCGGGGAACACCGGGGAGCTGTTTTTT.

The chain couples TRBV28 to TRBJ1-2; D not resolved. V was pared by 2 bases and J by 2 bases, with 9 bases between. This CDR3 has 14 residues. Germline assignment: CDR1 MDHEN and CDR2 SYDVKM. Here the CDR3 DNA reads TGTGCCAGCAGTTTACCATATCAGAACTATGGCTACACCTTC. Residues: CASSLPYQNYGYTF.

This clone was counted a few times. The gene calls are TRBV19 and TRBJ1-5; TRBD1 agrees at 7 bases. The V and J ends lost 3 bases and 0 bases, in that order; junction bases with no gene match: 5. The V gene's germline CDR1 is LNHDA and CDR2 SQIVND (reference sequence). CDR3 length equals 16 residues. The DNA for the CDR3 is TGTGCCAGTAGTATCAGGGGGGAGGGTAGCAATCAGCCCCAGCATTTT. It encodes CASSIRGEGSNQPQHF.

This clone turned up a few times. The V call is TRBV19, the J call TRBJ1-1; D may be TRBD1 (5 bases). The CDR3 is 14 residues long. V was clipped by 6 bases and J by 5 bases, with 16 bases between them. The germline V gene has CDR1 LNHDA and CDR2 SQIVND (reference sequence). The chain's CDR3 is CASRSTGRVTEAFF. CDR3 nucleotide sequence: TGTGCCAGTAGAAGCACAGGCCGGGTAACTGAAGCTTTCTTT.

This sequence joins TRBV6-5 and TRBJ1-1; D call uncertain. The CDR3 totals 13 residues. Trimming cost V 4 bases and J 7 bases, with 13 bases left between them. Germline loops: CDR1 MNHEY, CDR2 SVGAGI. CDR3 region: CASSSPQLVEAFF. CDR3 coding DNA: TGTGCCAGCAGTTCCCCACAGCTAGTTGAAGCTTTCTTT.

This sequence joins TRBV5-1 and TRBJ2-3; 9 positions agree with TRBD2. The trim removed 0 bases at V and 1 base at J, leaving 9 bases unmatched. The CDR3 covers 18 residues. Germline lookup yields CDR1 SGHRS and CDR2 YFSETQ. The CDR3 reads CASSLGPVAGDRTDTQYF. The CDR3 coding sequence is TGCGCCAGCAGCTTGGGCCCTGTAGCGGGGGACCGCACAGATACGCAGTATTTT.

The chain joins TRBV5-1 to TRBJ1-2, with a possible D match to TRBD1 (6 bases). The CDR3 is 13 amino acids. V lost 4 bases and J 8 bases, leaving 15 bases between the germline ends. CDR1 SGHRS and CDR2 YFSETQ come from the germline V gene. DNA of the CDR3: TGCGCCAGCAGCCCTCCGGGACACAACGGCTACACCTTC. Encoded protein: CASSPPGHNGYTF.

V and J are TRBV2 and TRBJ1-2; 8 bases line up with TRBD1. Per germline, CDR1 SNHLY and CDR2 FYNNEI. The CDR3 covers 14 residues. Trimming removed 3 bases from V and 7 bases from J; junction bases left unmatched: 7. In nucleotides, the CDR3 is TGTGCCAGCAGTGAGACGGACAGGGCCCGTGGCTACACCTTC. Amino acid sequence: CASSETDRARGYTF.